One and the same sample provided the 20 T cell receptor beta chains below, sequenced in a study of cytomegalovirus exposure and HLA in healthy donors. Researchers ran the PCR with 60 Vbeta and 13 Jbeta primers. The repertoire was sequenced with immunoSEQ multiplex PCR; TCRdb's copy has only in-frame clones and lacks some. The sample has roughly 150,000 clones, 55% to 85% seen once. The sequenced sample was PBMCs. Receptors originate from a man aged 40-50 years in good health and CMV-seronegative.

CDR3 sequence (DNA): TGCGCCAGCAGCCAAAGCGGGACCTACGAGCAGTACTTC. This codes for CASSQSGTYEQYF. This rearrangement joins TRBV10-1 to TRBJ2-7, with 7 bases aligning to TRBD2. The V gene's germline CDR1 is WNHNN and CDR2 SYGVQD (reference sequence). The J segment lost 2 bases and the V segment lost 6 bases, leaving 4 bases of the junction unmatched. The CDR3 totals 13 residues.

This clone showed up just a few times. The V call is TRBV11-2, the J call TRBJ2-2; 10 nucleotides match TRBD2. The CDR3 runs to 13 residues. J gave up 6 bases and V 6 bases, and 1 base lay outside the gene matches. Germline CDR1 SGHAT, CDR2 FQNNGV. CDR3 in amino acids: CASRLAGSGELFF. The CDR3 DNA reads TGTGCCAGCAGACTAGCGGGGTCCGGGGAGCTGTTTTTT.

This chain uses TRBV6-1 with TRBJ1-1; tentative D call: TRBD1 (6 bases). This CDR3 contains 14 residues. The V and J ends lost 6 bases and 7 bases respectively, with 18 bases between them. The germline V gene has CDR1 MNHNS and CDR2 SASEGT. In DNA form, the CDR3 reads TGTGCCAGCAGCGCACAGGGTAGGTTTGGTGAAGCTTTCTTT. It codes for CASSAQGRFGEAFF.

The chain is built from TRBV27 and TRBJ2-5, with D uncertain. The V end was cut by 5 bases, the J end by 5 bases, with 12 bases between. Germline V gives CDR1 MNHEY, CDR2 SMNVEV (reference sequence). The CDR3 runs 13 residues. CDR3 in amino acids: CASSPAPVETQYF. The CDR3 DNA is TGTGCCAGCAGTCCTGCCCCGGTGGAGACCCAGTACTTC.

The chain links TRBV2 to TRBJ2-5; weak D call: TRBD1 (6 bases). The CDR3 totals 14 residues. Trimming took off 11 bases at V and 0 bases at J, with 16 bases between the two ends. Germline CDR1 is SNHLY and CDR2 is FYNNEI. In DNA, the CDR3 is TGTGCCGGAACCCTTGACAGGTACCAAGAGACCCAGTACTTC. This translates into CAGTLDRYQETQYF.

A few counts support this clone. The gene calls are TRBV6-6 and TRBJ2-1; D unclear. The CDR3 has 15 residues. CDR1 is MNHNY, CDR2 SVGAGI, per germline (reference sequence). With 0 bases removed from V and 0 bases from J, the gap between germline ends came to 6 bases. This chain's CDR3 is CASSYSSSSYNEQFF. The CDR3 coding sequence is TGTGCCAGCAGTTACTCGAGTAGCTCCTACAATGAGCAGTTCTTC.

This clone was seen just once. The V call is TRBV4-1, the J call TRBJ2-7; D might be TRBD2 (6 bases). Germline V gene sequence: CDR1 MGHRA, CDR2 YSYEKL. This CDR3 region has 15 residues. The V end lost 2 bases, the J end lost 6 bases, and 17 bases lay between the germline ends. Here the CDR3 reads CASSQPRGSSREQYF. The CDR3 DNA follows: TGCGCCAGCAGCCAACCGCGGGGCAGCTCTCGCGAGCAGTACTTC.

This clone was seen a single time. J is TRBJ2-7 and V is TRBV7-9, with TRBD2 identical over 7 bases. In germline, CDR1 is SEHNR, CDR2 FQNEAQ (reference sequence). This CDR3 contains 15 residues. Trimming took 5 bases from V and 1 from J; bases not matched to a gene: 8. As DNA, the CDR3 is TGTGCCAGCAGCCCGACCGGGACTACTTCCTACGAGCAGTACTTC. It is translated as CASSPTGTTSYEQYF.

The rearrangement joins TRBV30 to TRBJ2-7; the match to TRBD2 covers 12 bases. After removal of 0 bases from V and 4 bases from J, the junction contained 1 base not matched to a gene. This CDR3 is built from 14 residues. Per germline, CDR1 GTSNPN and CDR2 SVGIG (reference sequence). The CDR3 region has the DNA TGTGCCTGGAGTGTACTAGCGGGAGGATACGAGCAGTACTTC. Residues: CAWSVLAGGYEQYF.

This clone was observed once. CDR3 sequence: CASSPSTTGGEQYF. The DNA of the CDR3 is TGTGCCAGCAGCCCAAGCACAACAGGGGGCGAGCAGTACTTC. V usage is TRBV28 and J usage is TRBJ2-7, with TRBD1 matching over 8 bases. This CDR3 contains 14 residues. The germline V gene has CDR1 MDHEN and CDR2 SYDVKM. Trimming took 6 bases from V and 6 from J; bases not matched to a gene: 10.

The CDR3 loop reads CASSADGQSNQPQHF. For the CDR3, the DNA is TGTGCCAGCTCAGCGGACGGACAGAGCAATCAGCCCCAGCATTTT. The chain links TRBV18 to TRBJ1-5, with a tentative D call TRBD1 (6 bases). The CDR3 has 15 amino acids. CDR1 and CDR2 (germline): KGHSH, LQKENI. Trimming pared 5 bases from V and 1 base from J, leaving 12 bases between.

The V call is TRBV6-5, the J call TRBJ2-5, with 7 bases fitting TRBD1. The closer fit of TRBJ2-7 to the DNA end suggests the J call may be wrong. This CDR3 has 12 residues. Germline V gene data show CDR1 as MNHEY and CDR2 as SVGAGI. Here the CDR3 reads CASSTTGDEQYF. The CDR3 coding sequence is TGTGCCAGCAGTACCACAGGGGACGAGCAGTACTTC.

The V and J genes are TRBV15 and TRBJ1-1; the D is unclear. V was cut by 2 bases and J by 4 bases, with 8 bases left in between. CDR3 length equals 13 residues. CDR1 LNHNV and CDR2 YYDKDF come from the germline V gene (reference sequence). The CDR3 region is CATSRRGSTEAFF. CDR3 coding DNA: TGTGCCACCAGCAGACGAGGTTCCACTGAAGCTTTCTTT.

The rearrangement uses TRBV6-6 and TRBJ1-5; a possible D gene is TRBD1 (6 bases). In germline, CDR1 is MNHNY, CDR2 SVGAGI (reference sequence). V dropped 9 bases and J dropped 4 bases, with 10 bases sitting between them. The CDR3 extends over 12 amino acids. CDR3 in DNA: TGTGCCAGTAACAGGGCTAATCAGCCCCAGCATTTT. As protein: CASNRANQPQHF.

The rearrangement joins TRBV28 to TRBJ2-7; D is perhaps TRBD1 (7 bases). Trimming took off 10 bases at V and 1 base at J, with 14 bases between the two ends. The CDR3 has 13 residues. Germline CDR1 is MDHEN and CDR2 is SYDVKM. DNA for the CDR3: TGTGCCACCGGCGGGACAGTTTCCTACGAGCAGTACTTC. This translates into CATGGTVSYEQYF.

The J gene is TRBJ2-1, the V gene TRBV9, with TRBD2 matching over 7 bases. Germline trimming cut 4 bases from V and 4 bases from J; bases unmatched to any gene: 8. The CDR3 runs to 15 residues. Per the germline V gene, CDR1 is SGDLS and CDR2 is YYNGEE. The CDR3 here is CASSPRLAEYNEQFF. The CDR3 nucleotides read TGTGCCAGCAGCCCTCGGCTAGCGGAATACAATGAGCAGTTCTTC.

The rearrangement uses TRBV27 and TRBJ2-7, with D maybe TRBD2 (7 bases). V lost 5 bases and J lost 0, with 17 bases in between. The length of the CDR3 is 16 residues. The germline V gene encodes CDR1 MNHEY and CDR2 SMNVEV (reference sequence). The CDR3 sequence: CASSTGNGGLSYEQYF. CDR3 nucleotide sequence: TGTGCCAGCAGTACCGGAAACGGGGGGCTCTCCTACGAGCAGTACTTC.

CDR3 residues: CASSVVPGEETQYF. CDR3 nucleotide sequence: TGTGCCAGCAGCGTAGTCCCCGGGGAAGAGACCCAGTACTTC. The gene calls are TRBV9 and TRBJ2-5; the D gene is possibly TRBD2 (5 bases). V was shortened by 0 bases and J by 3 bases, with 9 bases between the two germline ends. This CDR3 spans 14 amino acids. CDR1 SGDLS and CDR2 YYNGEE come from the germline V gene.

The chain uses TRBV9 and TRBJ1-1; no reliable D call. The CDR3 extends over 15 amino acids. Trimming stripped 0 bases from V and 3 bases from J, with 12 bases between. Germline V gene lookup returns CDR1 SGDLS and CDR2 YYNGEE. The CDR3 DNA follows: TGTGCCAGCAGCGTAGAACCCGGTGCTTACACTGAAGCTTTCTTT. Protein product: CASSVEPGAYTEAFF.

The genes are TRBV5-1 and TRBJ1-2; TRBD1 matches at 8 bases. The CDR3 length is 15 residues. V shed 4 bases and J 4 bases; nucleotides not matched to a gene: 9. The germline V gene has CDR1 SGHRS and CDR2 YFSETQ. The CDR3 region is CASSPGQGGPYGYTF. DNA of the CDR3: TGCGCCAGCAGCCCTGGACAGGGTGGGCCCTATGGCTACACCTTC. The full variable domain, in which reference TRBV5-1 and TRBJ1-2 provide the parts outside the CDR3, is KAGVTQTPRYLIKTRGQQVTLSCSPISGHRSVSWYQQTPGQGLQFLFEYFSETQRNKGNFPGRFSGRQFSNSRSEMNVSTLELGDSALYLCASSPGQGGPYGYTFGSGTRLTVV.